This entry lists 24 T cell receptor beta chains sequenced from one sample in a study of blood T cells in healthy people across ages. Using a J-beta primer mix together with a sample-barcoded 5' primer, a second PCR was run for roughly 6 to 12 cycles. TCRdb reprocessed the 5' RACE reads with MiXCR, giving one entry per CDR3 protein. This repertoire shows over 1,300,000 distinct CDR3 sequences, 45% to 70% found once; its top ten account for 6.5% to 8.5%. Sequenced: blood. The receptors were gathered from a man aged 18 to 29 in good health.

The chain recombines TRBV20-1 with TRBJ2-7; 7 bases map to TRBD2. V was clipped by 5 bases and J by 7 bases; unmatched bases: 11. Per germline, CDR1 DFQATT and CDR2 SNEGSKA (reference sequence). This CDR3 has 13 residues. The CDR3 region is CSALSGTTGEQYF. CDR3 DNA: TGCAGTGCTTTAAGCGGGACGACGGGTGAGCAGTACTTC.

The rearrangement links TRBV2 to TRBJ1-2; D is unresolved. This CDR3 is 14 amino acids long. In germline, CDR1 is SNHLY, CDR2 FYNNEI. The V and J ends lost 5 bases and 4 bases respectively, with 14 bases between them. The chain's CDR3 is CASSSLQRGYGYTF. The CDR3 region has the DNA TGTGCCAGCAGTTCCCTGCAGCGGGGCTATGGCTACACCTTC.

The CDR3 DNA sequence: TGTGCCATCAGTGATGCACTAGCGGGAGGAGAGACCCAGTACTTC. This sequence encodes CAISDALAGGETQYF. The chain joins TRBV10-3 to TRBJ2-5; TRBD2 agrees at 12 bases. This CDR3 region has 15 residues. The V gene end was trimmed by 3 bases and the J gene end by 4 bases; junction bases not matched to a gene: 3. Germline CDR1 reads ENHRY; CDR2 reads SYGVKD.

This clonotype was seen only a few times. This rearrangement joins TRBV27 to TRBJ2-7, with no clear D. Between the trimmed V and J ends, which lost 5 bases and 7 bases, there was a span of 15 bases. The CDR3 is 13 residues long. In germline, CDR1 is MNHEY, CDR2 SMNVEV (reference sequence). The CDR3 here is CASSAFPIFEQYF. The CDR3 nucleotides read TGTGCCAGCAGTGCATTCCCTATCTTTGAGCAGTACTTC.

V usage is TRBV28 and J usage is TRBJ2-1; 10 bases agree with TRBD2. The J segment lost 4 bases and the V segment lost 5 bases, leaving 8 bases of the junction unmatched. The CDR3 totals 16 residues. The germline V gene encodes CDR1 MDHEN and CDR2 SYDVKM. The CDR3: CASSTSSGGEYNEQFF. DNA for the CDR3: TGTGCCAGCAGTACCTCTAGCGGGGGAGAGTACAATGAGCAGTTCTTC.

The rearrangement joins TRBV2 to TRBJ2-4, with D possibly matching TRBD1 (6 bases). The assigned J gene may be wrong: the sequence end matches TRBJ2-7 better. Germline CDR1 SNHLY, CDR2 FYNNEI. The CDR3 totals 15 residues. The CDR3 protein is CASSASGQSSYEQYF. CDR3 sequence (DNA): TGTGCCAGCAGTGCCTCCGGACAGAGCTCCTACGAGCAGTACTTC.

The V call is TRBV6-2 or TRBV6-3, the J call TRBJ2-2, with unresolved D. Germline CDR1 reads MNHEY; CDR2 reads SVGEGT. This CDR3 has 15 residues. V was pared by 3 bases and J by 9 bases, with 17 bases between. This chain's CDR3 is CASSYFLNAGRELFF. For the CDR3, the DNA is TGTGCCAGCAGTTATTTTTTGAACGCCGGACGGGAGCTGTTTTTT.

This chain connects TRBV20-1 to TRBJ2-3; 8 bases line up with TRBD2. From germline, CDR1 is DFQATT and CDR2 SNEGSKA (reference sequence). The CDR3 covers 15 residues. Losses at the gene ends were 5 bases for V and 0 bases for J; bases not matched to a gene: 7. The CDR3 DNA follows: TGCAGTGCTGGGGACCCTAGCGGGAGCACAGATACGCAGTATTTT. Translating it yields CSAGDPSGSTDTQYF.

This clonotype has only a few counts. The rearrangement joins TRBV5-1 to TRBJ2-7, with D perhaps TRBD2 (6 bases). V lost 4 bases and J lost 0, with 17 bases in between. This CDR3 is 16 amino acids long. Germline V gene data show CDR1 as SGHRS and CDR2 as YFSETQ. CDR3 region: CASSPEFGGSSYEQYF. The CDR3, as DNA: TGCGCCAGCAGCCCCGAATTTGGGGGGTCCTCCTACGAGCAGTACTTC.

This rearrangement joins TRBV4-3 to TRBJ2-7; TRBD1 matches at 8 bases. This CDR3 comprises 15 residues. V lost 1 base and J lost 3; bases outside the gene matches: 5. The germline CDR1 and CDR2 sequences are LGHNA and YSLEER. The CDR3 nucleotides are TGCGCCAGCAGCCAAGGTCCGACAGGGGACTACGAGCAGTACTTC. This codes for CASSQGPTGDYEQYF.

V and J are TRBV28 and TRBJ1-2, with D maybe TRBD1 (5 bases). In germline, CDR1 is MDHEN, CDR2 SYDVKM. Trimming pared 6 bases from V and 4 bases from J, leaving 18 bases between. The CDR3 length is 15 residues. The CDR3 coding sequence is TGTGCCAGCAGCCCCGGCCCGGGCGGGGGCTATGGCTACACCTTC. As protein: CASSPGPGGGYGYTF.

This clonotype was counted only a few times. V is TRBV12-3 or TRBV12-4 and J is TRBJ2-7; possibly TRBD2 for D (5 bases). This CDR3 contains 14 residues. The ends were cut back, 4 bases at V and 0 bases at J, with 10 bases in the middle. CDR3 loop: CASSWENLSYEQYF. For the CDR3, the DNA is TGTGCCAGCAGTTGGGAGAATCTCTCCTACGAGCAGTACTTC.

This chain connects TRBV27 to TRBJ2-1, with D perhaps being TRBD1 or TRBD2 (5 bases each). V lost 4 bases, J lost 4 bases, and 14 bases lay in between. CDR1 is MNHEY, CDR2 SMNVEV, per germline (reference sequence). The CDR3 has 15 amino acids. The CDR3 sequence: CASSSSGTHYNEQFF. The DNA for the CDR3 is TGTGCCAGCAGTTCTTCCGGGACCCATTACAATGAGCAGTTCTTC.

This chain uses TRBV12-3 or TRBV12-4 with TRBJ2-1; 9 bases line up with TRBD2. Trimming removed 6 bases from V and 4 bases from J; junction bases left unmatched: 16. CDR3 size: 18 residues. The CDR3 here is CASSSAGGGLSFYNEQFF. The CDR3 DNA reads TGTGCCAGCAGCTCTGCGGGGGGGGGACTATCCTTTTACAATGAGCAGTTCTTC.

The V call is TRBV27, the J call TRBJ1-5; TRBD1 might be the D (5 bases). Germline V lookup: CDR1 MNHEY, CDR2 SMNVEV (reference sequence). This CDR3 spans 15 amino acids. The V gene lost 5 bases and the J gene lost 7 bases, with 18 bases spanning the gap. Written as DNA, the CDR3 is TGTGCCAGCAGTGTAGCCGGGACTATTAACCAGCCCCAGCATTTT. Amino acid sequence: CASSVAGTINQPQHF.

The genes are TRBV20-1 and TRBJ2-7; D is ambiguous. The ends were cut back, 2 bases at V and 7 bases at J, with 9 bases in the middle. The germline gives CDR1 DFQATT, CDR2 SNEGSKA (reference sequence). The CDR3 has 11 residues. CDR3 bases: TGCAGTGCTAGATCCCGACAAGAGCAGTACTTC. Protein: CSARSRQEQYF.

The rearrangement joins TRBV5-1 to TRBJ2-2; TRBD2 aligns across 7 bases. Trimming took 1 base from V and 4 from J; bases not matched to a gene: 7. This CDR3 is built from 16 residues. Looked up from germline, CDR1 is SGHRS and CDR2 is YFSETQ. The CDR3: CASSLNTGGFTGELFF. CDR3 sequence (DNA): TGCGCCAGCAGCTTGAACACGGGAGGATTCACCGGGGAGCTGTTTTTT. The full variable domain, with the rest looked up from reference TRBV5-1 and TRBJ2-2, is KAGVTQTPRYLIKTRGQQVTLSCSPISGHRSVSWYQQTPGQGLQFLFEYFSETQRNKGNFPGRFSGRQFSNSRSEMNVSTLELGDSALYLCASSLNTGGFTGELFFGEGSRLTVL.

The J gene is TRBJ2-5, the V gene TRBV7-9; D possibly matches TRBD1 or TRBD2 (6 bases each). Germline CDR1 and CDR2: SEHNR and FQNEAQ (reference sequence). There are 16 residues in the CDR3. The V end lost 0 bases, the J end lost 2 bases, and 13 bases lay between the germline ends. CDR3: CASSLAGGDKQETQYF. CDR3 nucleotides: TGTGCCAGCAGCTTAGCGGGCGGGGACAAGCAAGAGACCCAGTACTTC.

The genes are TRBV29-1 and TRBJ2-5; 8 bases line up with TRBD2. CDR3 length equals 13 residues. Germline V lookup: CDR1 SQVTM, CDR2 ANQGSEA. V dropped 4 bases and J dropped 4; count of bases not matched to a gene: 5. Here the CDR3 reads CSVAGLAIETQYF. DNA for the CDR3: TGCAGCGTTGCCGGACTAGCTATAGAGACCCAGTACTTC.

This clonotype was picked up a small number of times. The chain has TRBV4-3 and TRBJ2-7; D possibly uses TRBD1 or TRBD2 (5 bases each). Germline lookup yields CDR1 LGHNA and CDR2 YSLEER. V was trimmed by 0 bases and J by 6 bases, leaving 15 bases between them. The CDR3 is 15 amino acids. The DNA of the CDR3 is TGCGCCAGCAGCCAAGACTACCCTCGGGGCGGCGAGCAGTACTTC. Its protein product is CASSQDYPRGGEQYF.

The rearrangement joins TRBV15 to TRBJ2-3; D not certain. CDR3 length equals 14 residues. Looked up from germline, CDR1 is LNHNV and CDR2 is YYDKDF (reference sequence). Trimming shortened V by 3 bases and J by 4 bases, and 11 bases separated the two germline ends. CDR3 DNA: TGTGCCACCAGCAGCCAAGTTGCTTCAGATACGCAGTATTTT. It specifies CATSSQVASDTQYF.

The chain has TRBV27 and TRBJ2-7, with D uncertain. The CDR3 totals 16 residues. Looked up from germline, CDR1 is MNHEY and CDR2 is SMNVEV (reference sequence). V was trimmed by 6 bases and J by 2 bases, leaving 20 bases between them. The CDR3, as DNA: TGTGCCAGCAGCCCCCTCGGAGCCCCTCTTGCCTACGAGCAGTACTTC. It codes for CASSPLGAPLAYEQYF.

The chain employs TRBV11-2 and TRBJ1-2; D might be TRBD1 (5 bases). The V and J ends lost 5 bases and 4 bases respectively, with 14 bases between them. CDR3 length: 14 residues. CDR1 and CDR2 from the germline V gene are SGHAT and FQNNGV. The CDR3 here is CASSPYRTSYGYTF. CDR3 coding DNA: TGTGCCAGCAGCCCTTACAGGACCAGCTATGGCTACACCTTC.

J is TRBJ2-7 and V is TRBV27; the D is unclear. Germline lookup yields CDR1 MNHEY and CDR2 SMNVEV (reference sequence). CDR3 length: 14 amino acids. V dropped 6 bases and J dropped 3 bases, with 15 bases sitting between them. The CDR3 region has the DNA TGTGCCAGCAGGACAACCGGGCATAGCTACGAGCAGTACTTC. Amino acids: CASRTTGHSYEQYF.